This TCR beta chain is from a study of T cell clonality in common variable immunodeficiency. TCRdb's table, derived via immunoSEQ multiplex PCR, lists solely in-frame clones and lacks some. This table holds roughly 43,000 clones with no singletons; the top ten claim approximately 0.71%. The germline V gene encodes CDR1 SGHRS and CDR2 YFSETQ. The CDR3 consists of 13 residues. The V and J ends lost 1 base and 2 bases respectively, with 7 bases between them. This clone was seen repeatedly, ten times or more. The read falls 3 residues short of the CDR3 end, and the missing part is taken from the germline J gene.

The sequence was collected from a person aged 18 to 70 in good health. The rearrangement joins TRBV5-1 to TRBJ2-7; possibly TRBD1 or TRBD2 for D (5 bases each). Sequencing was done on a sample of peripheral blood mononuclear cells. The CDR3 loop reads CASSLQGAYEQYF. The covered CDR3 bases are TGCGCCAGCAGCTTGCAGGGAGCCTACGAG.